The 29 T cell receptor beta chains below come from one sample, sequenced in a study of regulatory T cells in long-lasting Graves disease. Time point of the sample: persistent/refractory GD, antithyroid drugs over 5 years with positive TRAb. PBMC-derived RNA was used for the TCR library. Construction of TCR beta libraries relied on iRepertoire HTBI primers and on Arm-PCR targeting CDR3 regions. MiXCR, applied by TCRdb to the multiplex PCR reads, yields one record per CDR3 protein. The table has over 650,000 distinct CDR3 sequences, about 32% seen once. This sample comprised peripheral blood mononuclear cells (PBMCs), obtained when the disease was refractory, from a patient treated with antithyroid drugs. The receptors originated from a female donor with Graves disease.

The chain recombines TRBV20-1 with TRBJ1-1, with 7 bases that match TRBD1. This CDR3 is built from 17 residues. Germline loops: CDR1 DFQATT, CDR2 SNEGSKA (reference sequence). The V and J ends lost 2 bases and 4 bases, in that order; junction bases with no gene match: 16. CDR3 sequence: CSARIRGRGLSGTEAFF. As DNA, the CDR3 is TGCAGTGCTAGAATCCGTGGGAGGGGGCTGAGTGGCACTGAAGCTTTCTTT.

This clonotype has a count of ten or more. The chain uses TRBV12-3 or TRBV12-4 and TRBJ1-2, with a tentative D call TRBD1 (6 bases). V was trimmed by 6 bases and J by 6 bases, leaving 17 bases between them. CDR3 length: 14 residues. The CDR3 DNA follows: TGTGCCAGCAGGCGGTGGGGTAGGGGGAATGGCTACACCTTC. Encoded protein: CASRRWGRGNGYTF.

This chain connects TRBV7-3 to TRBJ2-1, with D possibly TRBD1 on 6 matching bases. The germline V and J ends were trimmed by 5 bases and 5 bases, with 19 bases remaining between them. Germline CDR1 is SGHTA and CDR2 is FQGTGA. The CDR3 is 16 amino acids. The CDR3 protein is CASSPDRDTHDNEQFF. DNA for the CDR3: TGTGCCAGCAGCCCGGACCGGGACACTCACGACAATGAGCAGTTCTTC.

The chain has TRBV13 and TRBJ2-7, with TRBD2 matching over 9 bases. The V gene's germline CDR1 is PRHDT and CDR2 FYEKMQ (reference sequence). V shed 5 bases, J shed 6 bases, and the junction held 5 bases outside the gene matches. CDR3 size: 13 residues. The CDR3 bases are TGTGCCAGCAGCCCCGGGACTAGCTCCGAGCAGTACTTC. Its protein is CASSPGTSSEQYF.

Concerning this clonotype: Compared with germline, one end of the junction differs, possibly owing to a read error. In nucleotides, the CDR3 is TGCGGCGTTGTAAAAACCACAGGGGCAACGCTATACACCTTC. Protein product: CGVVKTTGATLYTF. The rearrangement links TRBV29-1 to TRBJ1-2; 7 nucleotides agree with TRBD1. Germline CDR1 reads SQVTM; CDR2 reads ANQGSEA. The CDR3 covers 14 residues. Filled out from reference TRBV29-1 and TRBJ1-2, the complete variable domain reads SAVISQKPSRDICQRGTSLTIQCQVDSQVTMMFWYRQQPGQSLTLIATANQGSEATYESGFVIDKFPISRPNLTFSTLTVSNMSPEDSSIYLCGVVKTTGATLYTFGSGTRLTVV.

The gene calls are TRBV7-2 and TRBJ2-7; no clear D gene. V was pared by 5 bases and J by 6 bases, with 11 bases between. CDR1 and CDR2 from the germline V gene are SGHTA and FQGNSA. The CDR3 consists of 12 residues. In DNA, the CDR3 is TGTGCCAGCAGCCTATACGGGTCCGAGCAGTACTTC. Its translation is CASSLYGSEQYF. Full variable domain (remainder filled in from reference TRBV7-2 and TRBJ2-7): GAGVSQSPSNKVTEKGKDVELRCDPISGHTALYWYRQSLGQGLEFLIYFQGNSAPDKSGLPSDRFSAERTGGSVSTLTIQRTQQEDSAVYLCASSLYGSEQYFGPGTRLTVT.

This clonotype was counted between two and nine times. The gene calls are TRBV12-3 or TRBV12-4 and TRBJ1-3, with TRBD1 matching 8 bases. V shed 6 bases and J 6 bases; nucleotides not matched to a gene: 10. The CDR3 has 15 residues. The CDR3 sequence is CASRYRAGGSNTIYF. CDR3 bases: TGTGCCAGCAGATACAGGGCAGGGGGCTCAAACACCATATATTTT.

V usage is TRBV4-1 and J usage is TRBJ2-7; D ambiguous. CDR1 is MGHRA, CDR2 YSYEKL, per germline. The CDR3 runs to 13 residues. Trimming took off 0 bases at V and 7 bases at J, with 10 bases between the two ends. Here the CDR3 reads CASSQDGWGEQYF. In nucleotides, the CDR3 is TGCGCCAGCAGCCAAGATGGGTGGGGTGAGCAGTACTTC.

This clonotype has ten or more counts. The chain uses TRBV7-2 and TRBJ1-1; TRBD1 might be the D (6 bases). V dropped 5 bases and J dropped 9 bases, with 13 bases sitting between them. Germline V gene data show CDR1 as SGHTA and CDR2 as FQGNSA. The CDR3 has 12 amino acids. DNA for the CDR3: TGTGCCAGCAGCCCGGGACAAGTCAAAGCTTTCTTT. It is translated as CASSPGQVKAFF.

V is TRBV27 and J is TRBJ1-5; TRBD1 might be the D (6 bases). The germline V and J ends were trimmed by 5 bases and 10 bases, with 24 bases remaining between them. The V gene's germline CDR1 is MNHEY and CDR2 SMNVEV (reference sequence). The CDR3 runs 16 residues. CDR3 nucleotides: TGTGCCAGCAGTCAAGGGACAACCCCAACAATTCTTCCCCAGCATTTT. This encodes CASSQGTTPTILPQHF.

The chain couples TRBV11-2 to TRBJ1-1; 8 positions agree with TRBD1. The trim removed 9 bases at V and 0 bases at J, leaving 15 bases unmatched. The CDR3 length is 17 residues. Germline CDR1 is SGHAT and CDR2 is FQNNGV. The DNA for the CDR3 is TGTGCCAGTAGCCCAGGACAGGGATTTCGGATGAACACTGAAGCTTTCTTT. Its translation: CASSPGQGFRMNTEAFF.

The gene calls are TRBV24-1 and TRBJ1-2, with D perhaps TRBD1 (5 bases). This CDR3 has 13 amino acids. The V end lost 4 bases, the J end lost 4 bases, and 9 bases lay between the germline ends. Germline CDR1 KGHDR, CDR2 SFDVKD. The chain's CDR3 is CATSDSGLYGYTF. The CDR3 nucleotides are TGTGCCACCAGTGACTCAGGGCTCTATGGCTACACCTTC.

CDR3 nucleotide sequence: TGTGCCAGCAGTTACGAAAAGGGGGCTGGGTCCCTGGGCACCGGGGAGCTGTTTTTT. This codes for CASSYEKGAGSLGTGELFF. The V call is TRBV6-5, the J call TRBJ2-2, with 7 bases aligning to TRBD1. After removal of 2 bases from V and 4 bases from J, the junction contained 16 bases not matched to a gene. The CDR3 runs 19 residues. Germline V gene data show CDR1 as MNHEY and CDR2 as SVGAGI.

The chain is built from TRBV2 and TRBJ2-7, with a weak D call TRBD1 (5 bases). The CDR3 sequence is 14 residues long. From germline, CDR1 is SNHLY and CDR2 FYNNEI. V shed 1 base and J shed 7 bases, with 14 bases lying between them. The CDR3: CASSEVNEGDEQYF. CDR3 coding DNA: TGTGCCAGCAGTGAAGTAAATGAAGGGGATGAGCAGTACTTC.

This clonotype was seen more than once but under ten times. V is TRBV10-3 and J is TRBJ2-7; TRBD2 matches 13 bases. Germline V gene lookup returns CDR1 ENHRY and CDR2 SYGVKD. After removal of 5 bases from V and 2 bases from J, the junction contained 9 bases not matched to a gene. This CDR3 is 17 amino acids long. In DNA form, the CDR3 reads TGTGCCATCAGTTGGACTAGCGGGAGTTCGAAGCCCTACGAGCAGTACTTC. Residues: CAISWTSGSSKPYEQYF.

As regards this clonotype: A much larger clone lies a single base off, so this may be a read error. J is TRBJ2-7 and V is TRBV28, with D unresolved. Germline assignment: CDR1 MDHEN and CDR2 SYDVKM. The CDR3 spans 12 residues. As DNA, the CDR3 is TGTGCCAGCAGTTTCGAGTGGCACGAGCAGCACTTC. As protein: CASSFEWHEQHF.

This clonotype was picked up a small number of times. Written as DNA, the CDR3 is TGTGCCAGCAGTGAAGGACCGGGACTAGATATCTACGAGCAGTACTTC. Its translation: CASSEGPGLDIYEQYF. This rearrangement joins TRBV6-1 to TRBJ2-7; TRBD2 matches 8 bases. This CDR3 has 16 amino acids. The V segment lost 1 base and the J segment 3 bases; nucleotides outside the gene matches: 8. Per the germline V gene, CDR1 is MNHNS and CDR2 is SASEGT.

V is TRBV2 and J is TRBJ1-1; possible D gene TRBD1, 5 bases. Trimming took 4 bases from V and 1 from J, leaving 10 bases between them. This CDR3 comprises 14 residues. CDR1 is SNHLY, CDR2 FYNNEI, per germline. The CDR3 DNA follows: TGTGCCAGCAGTGCGGTTCAGGGGAACACTGAAGCTTTCTTT. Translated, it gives CASSAVQGNTEAFF.

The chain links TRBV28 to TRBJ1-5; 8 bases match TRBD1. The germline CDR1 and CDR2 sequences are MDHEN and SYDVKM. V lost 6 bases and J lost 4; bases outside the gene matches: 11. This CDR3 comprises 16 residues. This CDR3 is CASRSSAGGANQPQHF. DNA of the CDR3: TGTGCCAGCAGGAGCTCGGCAGGGGGCGCAAATCAGCCCCAGCATTTT.

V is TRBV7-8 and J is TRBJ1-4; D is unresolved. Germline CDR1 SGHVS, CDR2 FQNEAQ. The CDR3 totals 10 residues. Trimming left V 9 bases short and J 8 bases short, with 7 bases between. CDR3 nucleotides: TGTGCCAGGAAGTTGGAAAAACTGTTTTTT. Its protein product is CARKLEKLFF.

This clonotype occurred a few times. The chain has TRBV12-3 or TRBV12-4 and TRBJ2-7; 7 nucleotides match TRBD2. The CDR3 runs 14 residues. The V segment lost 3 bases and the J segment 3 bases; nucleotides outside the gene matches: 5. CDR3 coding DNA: TGTGCCAGCAGTTTTTGGGGGAGGGACTACGAGCAGTACTTC. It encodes CASSFWGRDYEQYF.

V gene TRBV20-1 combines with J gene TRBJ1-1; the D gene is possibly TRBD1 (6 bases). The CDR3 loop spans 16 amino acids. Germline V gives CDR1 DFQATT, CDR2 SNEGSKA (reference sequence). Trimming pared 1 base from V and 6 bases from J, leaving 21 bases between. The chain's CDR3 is CSARGPGDTVRSEAFF. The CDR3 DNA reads TGCAGTGCTAGAGGGCCCGGGGACACGGTAAGGTCTGAAGCTTTCTTT.

The CDR3 loop is CSAVQSHGDIQYF. The CDR3 DNA reads TGCAGTGCCGTACAATCCCACGGGGACATTCAGTACTTC. The chain combines TRBV20-1 with TRBJ2-4; D might be TRBD2 (5 bases). Trimming pared 6 bases from V and 8 bases from J, leaving 17 bases between. Germline V gene sequence: CDR1 DFQATT, CDR2 SNEGSKA (reference sequence). The CDR3 runs to 13 residues.

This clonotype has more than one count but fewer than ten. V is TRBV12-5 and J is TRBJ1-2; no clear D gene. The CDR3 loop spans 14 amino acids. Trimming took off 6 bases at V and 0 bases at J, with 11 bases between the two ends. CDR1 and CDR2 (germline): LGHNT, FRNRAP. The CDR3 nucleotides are TGTGCTAGTGGCCCCCTGAGCACTAACTATGGCTACACCTTC. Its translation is CASGPLSTNYGYTF.

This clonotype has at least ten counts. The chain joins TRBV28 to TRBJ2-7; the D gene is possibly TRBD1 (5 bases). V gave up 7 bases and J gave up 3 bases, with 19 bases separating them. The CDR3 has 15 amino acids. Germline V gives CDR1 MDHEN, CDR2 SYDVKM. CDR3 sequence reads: CASNLGAYRNYEQYF. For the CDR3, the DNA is TGTGCCAGCAACCTAGGGGCTTACAGGAACTACGAGCAGTACTTC.

The chain's CDR3 is CASSLDGGLMFF. CDR3 nucleotides: TGTGCCAGCAGCTTGGATGGCGGGTTGATGTTTTTT. V is TRBV5-6 and J is TRBJ2-2, with D perhaps TRBD2 (5 bases). This CDR3 spans 12 amino acids. The germline V gene has CDR1 SGHDT and CDR2 YYEEEE. The V end lost 0 bases, the J end lost 15 bases, and 12 bases lay between the germline ends. The full variable domain, rest sourced from reference TRBV5-6 and TRBJ2-2, is DAGVTQSPTHLIKTRGQQVTLRCSPKSGHDTVSWYQQALGQGPQFIFQYYEEEERQRGNFPDRFSGHQFPNYSSELNVNALLLGDSALYLCASSLDGGLMFFGEGSRLTVL.

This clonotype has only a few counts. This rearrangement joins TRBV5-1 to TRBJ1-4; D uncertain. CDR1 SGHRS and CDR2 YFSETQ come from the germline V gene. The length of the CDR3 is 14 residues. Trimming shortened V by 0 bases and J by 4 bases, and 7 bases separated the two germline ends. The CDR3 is CASSLATGNEKLFF. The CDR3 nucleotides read TGCGCCAGCAGCTTGGCGACGGGTAATGAAAAACTGTTTTTT.

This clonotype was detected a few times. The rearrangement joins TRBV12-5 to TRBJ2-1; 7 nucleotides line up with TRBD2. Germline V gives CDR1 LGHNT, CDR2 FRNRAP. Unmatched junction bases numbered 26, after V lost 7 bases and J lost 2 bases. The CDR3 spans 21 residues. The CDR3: CASAKNPSTSATFRAYNEQFF. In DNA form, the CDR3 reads TGTGCTAGTGCCAAAAACCCCTCCACTAGCGCGACGTTCCGTGCCTACAATGAGCAGTTCTTC.

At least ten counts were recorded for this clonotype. The CDR3 coding sequence is TGTGCCAGGGACGGACGGCGAAGTGGTGGCTACACCTTC. It specifies CARDGRRSGGYTF. The chain links TRBV28 to TRBJ1-2; the D is unclear. The germline gives CDR1 MDHEN, CDR2 SYDVKM. Trimming left V 9 bases short and J 7 bases short, with 18 bases between. The CDR3 runs 13 residues.